The rows below give T cell receptor beta chains drawn from one sample of a study of early T cells in non-severe SARS-CoV-2 infection. TCRdb analysed the 5' RACE reads with MiXCR anew, one entry per CDR3 protein. The sample has fewer than 55,000 distinct CDR3 sequences, 9.1% seen once. The sequenced sample consisted of whole blood. The receptors derive from an adult who was a healthcare worker with PCR-confirmed SARS-CoV-2 infection or an uninfected control (not recorded which). Each CDR3 is given with its conserved first and last residue. Each record gives: D gene, V gene, J gene, clone size, CDR3 protein, CDR3 DNA. The D gene is left open where the match is weak. Some rows mark clone size as missing; the rest say once, few, many or name a class of expanded clone.

D gene: TRBD2; V gene: TRBV5-1; J gene: TRBJ2-2; clone size: NA; CDR3 protein: CASSSEPGLAAGELFF; CDR3 DNA: TGCGCCAGCAGCTCAGAACCGGGACTAGCGGCCGGGGAGCTGTTTTTT
D gene: NA; V gene: TRBV24-1; J gene: TRBJ1-1; clone size: few; CDR3 protein: CATSIDGTEAFF; CDR3 DNA: TGTGCCACCAGTATAGACGGCACTGAAGCTTTCTTT
D gene: NA; V gene: TRBV19; J gene: TRBJ2-3; clone size: few; CDR3 protein: CASSSPAGSTDTQYF; CDR3 DNA: TGTGCCAGTAGTTCACCGGCAGGGAGCACAGATACGCAGTATTTT
D gene: NA; V gene: TRBV20-1; J gene: TRBJ2-7; clone size: many; CDR3 protein: CSARVGTHGSYEQYF; CDR3 DNA: TGCAGTGCTAGAGTCGGGACCCACGGCTCCTACGAGCAGTACTTC
D gene: NA; V gene: TRBV7-2; J gene: TRBJ2-3; clone size: many; CDR3 protein: CASSPLSDTQYF; CDR3 DNA: TGTGCCAGCAGCCCCCTTTCAGATACGCAGTATTTT
D gene: NA; V gene: TRBV30; J gene: TRBJ2-3; clone size: many; CDR3 protein: CAWTRGKYSDTQYF; CDR3 DNA: TGTGCCTGGACCCGCGGAAAGTATTCAGATACGCAGTATTTT
D gene: NA; V gene: TRBV3-1; J gene: TRBJ1-1; clone size: NA; CDR3 protein: CASSQGATEAFF; CDR3 DNA: TGTGCCAGCAGCCAGGGAGCAACTGAAGCTTTCTTT
D gene: TRBD1; V gene: TRBV2; J gene: TRBJ2-1; clone size: many; CDR3 protein: CASSEDWTGGDEQFF; CDR3 DNA: TGTGCCAGCAGTGAAGACTGGACAGGGGGCGATGAGCAGTTCTTC
D gene: NA; V gene: TRBV3-1; J gene: TRBJ2-7; clone size: many; CDR3 protein: CASSQRDPFYEQYF; CDR3 DNA: TGTGCCAGCAGCCAAAGGGACCCGTTCTACGAGCAGTACTTC
D gene: TRBD1; V gene: TRBV3-1; J gene: TRBJ2-3; clone size: many; CDR3 protein: CATMGQGILRGPDTQYF; CDR3 DNA: TGTGCCACCATGGGACAGGGAATTTTAAGGGGGCCAGATACGCAGTATTTT
D gene: TRBD1; V gene: TRBV7-6; J gene: TRBJ2-1; clone size: many; CDR3 protein: CASSTTTGPSSYNEQFF; CDR3 DNA: TGTGCCAGCAGCACGACGACAGGGCCGAGCTCCTACAATGAGCAGTTCTTC
D gene: TRBD1; V gene: TRBV6-5; J gene: TRBJ1-2; clone size: many; CDR3 protein: CASSYSLTGGGHLRYTF; CDR3 DNA: TGTGCCAGCAGTTACTCGCTGACAGGGGGCGGCCACTTACGCTACACCTTC
D gene: TRBD1; V gene: TRBV12-3/TRBV12-4; J gene: TRBJ2-2; clone size: few; CDR3 protein: CASSPTGEPGELFF; CDR3 DNA: TGTGCCAGCAGCCCTACAGGGGAGCCCGGGGAGCTGTTTTTT
D gene: NA; V gene: TRBV24-1; J gene: TRBJ2-3; clone size: many; CDR3 protein: CATSDPGGPTDTQYF; CDR3 DNA: TGTGCCACCAGTGACCCTGGAGGACCAACAGATACGCAGTATTTT
D gene: NA; V gene: TRBV5-5; J gene: TRBJ1-2; clone size: few; CDR3 protein: CASSPRDTGSTYGYTF; CDR3 DNA: TGTGCCAGCAGCCCGAGGGACACAGGATCTACGTATGGCTACACCTTC
D gene: NA; V gene: TRBV6-5; J gene: TRBJ2-7; clone size: many; CDR3 protein: CASSYSGTKQYF; CDR3 DNA: TGTGCCAGCAGTTACTCCGGGACGAAGCAGTACTTC
D gene: NA; V gene: TRBV12-3/TRBV12-4; J gene: TRBJ2-1; clone size: few; CDR3 protein: CASSLALRIPYNEQFF; CDR3 DNA: TGTGCCAGCAGTTTAGCGCTCAGAATACCTTACAATGAGCAGTTCTTC
D gene: NA; V gene: TRBV11-2; J gene: TRBJ2-1; clone size: many; CDR3 protein: CASRDARQQWGEQFF; CDR3 DNA: TGTGCCAGCAGAGACGCCAGGCAGCAATGGGGTGAGCAGTTCTTC
D gene: NA; V gene: TRBV20-1; J gene: TRBJ2-2; clone size: many; CDR3 protein: CSARDPRAGELFF; CDR3 DNA: TGCAGTGCTAGAGATCCGAGGGCTGGGGAGCTGTTTTTT
D gene: NA; V gene: TRBV7-9; J gene: TRBJ2-3; clone size: many; CDR3 protein: CASSQSFSTDTQYF; CDR3 DNA: TGTGCCAGCAGCCAGAGCTTTAGCACAGATACGCAGTATTTT
D gene: NA; V gene: TRBV20-1; J gene: TRBJ1-6; clone size: many; CDR3 protein: CSAKELRNSYNSPLHF; CDR3 DNA: TGCAGTGCGAAAGAGTTGAGAAACTCCTATAATTCACCCCTCCACTTT
D gene: NA; V gene: TRBV4-1; J gene: TRBJ1-2; clone size: NA; CDR3 protein: CASSQAHPGRRYTF; CDR3 DNA: TGCGCCAGCAGCCAAGCTCACCCCGGAAGGCGCTACACCTTC
D gene: NA; V gene: TRBV7-2; J gene: TRBJ2-3; clone size: few; CDR3 protein: CASSSPGVTQYF; CDR3 DNA: TGTGCCAGCAGCTCCCCGGGTGTAACGCAGTATTTT
D gene: TRBD1; V gene: TRBV10-3; J gene: TRBJ2-7; clone size: NA; CDR3 protein: CAIRAAGGYEQYF; CDR3 DNA: TGTGCCATCCGAGCCGCAGGGGGCTACGAGCAGTACTTC
D gene: TRBD1; V gene: TRBV29-1; J gene: TRBJ2-4; clone size: few; CDR3 protein: CSVGGTGVNKNIQYF; CDR3 DNA: TGCAGCGTGGGTGGGACAGGGGTTAACAAAAACATTCAGTACTTC
D gene: TRBD2; V gene: TRBV15; J gene: TRBJ2-1; clone size: NA; CDR3 protein: CATSRDRGDNEQFF; CDR3 DNA: TGTGCCACCAGCAGAGATCGGGGGGACAATGAGCAGTTCTTC
D gene: NA; V gene: TRBV10-3; J gene: TRBJ2-7; clone size: many; CDR3 protein: CAISESGVRNEQYF; CDR3 DNA: TGTGCCATCAGTGAGTCGGGAGTTCGGAACGAGCAGTACTTC
D gene: NA; V gene: TRBV20-1; J gene: TRBJ2-7; clone size: NA; CDR3 protein: CSARGYSDFEQYF; CDR3 DNA: TGCAGTGCGAGGGGATACAGCGATTTCGAGCAGTACTTC
D gene: NA; V gene: TRBV15; J gene: TRBJ2-1; clone size: NA; CDR3 protein: CATLRGGSHLNEQFF; CDR3 DNA: TGTGCCACCCTCCGAGGCGGAAGTCACCTTAATGAGCAGTTCTTC
D gene: NA; V gene: TRBV30; J gene: TRBJ1-1; clone size: few; CDR3 protein: CAWDGLNTEAFF; CDR3 DNA: TGTGCCTGGGACGGCTTGAACACTGAAGCTTTCTTT
D gene: NA; V gene: TRBV6-1; J gene: TRBJ1-1; clone size: many; CDR3 protein: CASSEAGRVPEAFF; CDR3 DNA: TGTGCCAGCAGTGAAGCCGGTAGGGTACCTGAAGCTTTCTTT
D gene: NA; V gene: TRBV7-9; J gene: TRBJ1-3; clone size: many; CDR3 protein: CAREFTSTMVGSSGNTIYF; CDR3 DNA: TGTGCCAGAGAATTTACCTCGACAATGGTGGGTTCCTCTGGAAACACCATATATTTT
D gene: NA; V gene: TRBV29-1; J gene: TRBJ2-3; clone size: many; CDR3 protein: CSVGTIEGQSTDTQYF; CDR3 DNA: TGCAGCGTTGGTACCATCGAGGGGCAGAGCACAGATACGCAGTATTTT
D gene: NA; V gene: TRBV11-2; J gene: TRBJ2-7; clone size: many; CDR3 protein: CASSLDRDTYEQYF; CDR3 DNA: TGTGCCAGCAGCCTGGACCGAGATACCTACGAGCAGTACTTC
D gene: NA; V gene: TRBV5-6; J gene: TRBJ1-2; clone size: many; CDR3 protein: CASSSGLGSVTYGYTF; CDR3 DNA: TGTGCCAGCAGCTCCGGATTAGGGTCGGTTACCTATGGCTACACCTTC
D gene: NA; V gene: TRBV12-5; J gene: TRBJ1-2; clone size: few; CDR3 protein: CASGLILGGNYGYTF; CDR3 DNA: TGTGCTAGTGGTTTGATCCTCGGGGGGAACTATGGCTACACCTTC